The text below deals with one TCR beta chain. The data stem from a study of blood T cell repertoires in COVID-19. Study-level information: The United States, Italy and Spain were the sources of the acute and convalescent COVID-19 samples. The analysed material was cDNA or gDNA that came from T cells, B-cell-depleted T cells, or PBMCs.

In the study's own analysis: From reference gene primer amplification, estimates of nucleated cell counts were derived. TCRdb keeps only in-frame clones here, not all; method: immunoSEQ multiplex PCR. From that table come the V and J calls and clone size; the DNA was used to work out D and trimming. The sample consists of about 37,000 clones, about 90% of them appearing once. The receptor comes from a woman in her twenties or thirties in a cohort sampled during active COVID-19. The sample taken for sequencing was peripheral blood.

DNA for the CDR3: TGTGCCAGCAGCTTGGGACAGGGCACTGAAGCTTTCTTT. The encoded protein is CASSLGQGTEAFF. This chain uses TRBV7-2 with TRBJ1-1, with 9 bases that match TRBD1. J lost 4 bases, V lost 3 bases, and 0 bases had no gene match. Germline CDR1 SGHTA, CDR2 FQGNSA. The CDR3 runs to 13 residues.